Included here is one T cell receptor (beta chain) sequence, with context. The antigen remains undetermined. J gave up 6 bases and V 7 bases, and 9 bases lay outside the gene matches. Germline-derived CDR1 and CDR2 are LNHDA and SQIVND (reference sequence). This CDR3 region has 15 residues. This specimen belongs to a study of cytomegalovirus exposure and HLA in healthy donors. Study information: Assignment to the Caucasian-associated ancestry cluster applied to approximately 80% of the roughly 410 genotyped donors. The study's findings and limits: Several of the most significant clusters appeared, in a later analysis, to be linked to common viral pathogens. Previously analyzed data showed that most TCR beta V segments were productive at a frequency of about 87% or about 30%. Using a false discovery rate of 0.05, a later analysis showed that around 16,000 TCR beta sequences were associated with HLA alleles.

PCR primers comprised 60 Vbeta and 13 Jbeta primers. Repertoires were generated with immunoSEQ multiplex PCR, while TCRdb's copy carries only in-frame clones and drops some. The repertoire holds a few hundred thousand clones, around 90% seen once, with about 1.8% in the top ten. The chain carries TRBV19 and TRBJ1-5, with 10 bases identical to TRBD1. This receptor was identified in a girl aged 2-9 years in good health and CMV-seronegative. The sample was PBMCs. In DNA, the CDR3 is TGTGCCAGTAACCTAGGGACAGGGGAAGGTCAGCCCCAGCATTTT. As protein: CASNLGTGEGQPQHF.